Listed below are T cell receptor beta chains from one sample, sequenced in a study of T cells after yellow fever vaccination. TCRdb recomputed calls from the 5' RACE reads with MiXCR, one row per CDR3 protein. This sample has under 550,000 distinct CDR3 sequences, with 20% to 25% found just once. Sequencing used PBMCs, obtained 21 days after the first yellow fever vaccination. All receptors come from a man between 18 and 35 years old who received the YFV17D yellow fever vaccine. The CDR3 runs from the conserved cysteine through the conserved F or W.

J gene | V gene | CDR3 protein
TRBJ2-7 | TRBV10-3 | CAISDYRDYEQYF
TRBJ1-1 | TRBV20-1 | CSAGGHWNTEAFF
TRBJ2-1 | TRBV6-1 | CASSRWTSGAYNEQFF
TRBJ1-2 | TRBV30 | CAWSYQTGGYTF
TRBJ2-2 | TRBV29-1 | CSVDWQNTGELFF
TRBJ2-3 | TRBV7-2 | CASSFGDRYTDTQYF
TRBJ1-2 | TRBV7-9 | CASSPDPYGYTF
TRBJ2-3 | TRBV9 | CASSVAPAFSTDTQYF
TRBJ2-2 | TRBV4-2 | CASSSRDENTGELFF
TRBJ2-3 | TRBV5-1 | CASSPEAVTDTQYF
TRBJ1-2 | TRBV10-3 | CAISDEGTGRGYTF
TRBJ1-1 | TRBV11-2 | CASSLGLDSGLMNTEAFF
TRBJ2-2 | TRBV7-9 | CASSAMDREGTGELFF
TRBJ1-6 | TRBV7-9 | CASSWTGEGSPLHF
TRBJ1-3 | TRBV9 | CASTAFGGASGNTIYF
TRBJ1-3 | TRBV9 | CASSVNTRSGNTIYF
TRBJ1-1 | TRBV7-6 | CASSYSGGEGNTEAFF
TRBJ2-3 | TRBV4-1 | CASSHRLAQSTDTQYF
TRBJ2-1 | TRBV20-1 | CSALQDSYNEQFF
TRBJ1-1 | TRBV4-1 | CASSKRYRDYSTEAFF
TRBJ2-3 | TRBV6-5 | CASSYAADRDHTQYF
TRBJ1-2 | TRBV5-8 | CASSFRTVHGYTF
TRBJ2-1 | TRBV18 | CASSTGGDRGFNEQFF
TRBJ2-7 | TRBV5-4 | CASSSGTTEQYF
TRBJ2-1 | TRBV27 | CASSTGGSSYNEQFF
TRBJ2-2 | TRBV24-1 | CATSDLQPTGELFF
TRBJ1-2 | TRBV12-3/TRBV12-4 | CASSPRSGGTGYTF
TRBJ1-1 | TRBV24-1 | CATSDGDTEAFF
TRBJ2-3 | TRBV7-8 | CASRDPLGSERTDTQYF
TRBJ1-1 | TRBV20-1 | CSARQDRETEAFF
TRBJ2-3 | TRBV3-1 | CASSQGSDTQYF
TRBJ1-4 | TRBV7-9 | CASSRGQAKEKLFF
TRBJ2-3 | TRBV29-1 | CSVEGRFTDTQYF
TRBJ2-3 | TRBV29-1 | CSVDLAGGTDTQYF
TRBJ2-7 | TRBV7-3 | CASSLFAGPGYEQYF
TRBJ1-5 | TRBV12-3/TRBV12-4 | CASSFEWIGNQPQHF
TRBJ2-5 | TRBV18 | CASSPSGTGAETQYF
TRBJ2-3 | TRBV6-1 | CASSLAAHTYTQYF
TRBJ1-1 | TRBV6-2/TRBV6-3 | CASSRFSWTEAFF
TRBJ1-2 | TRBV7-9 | CASSQNNLDGYYGYTF
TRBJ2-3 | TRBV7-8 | CASSPEGGSTDTQYF
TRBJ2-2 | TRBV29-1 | CSVGFGQGTGELFF
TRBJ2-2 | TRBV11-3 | CASSSSGSGELFF
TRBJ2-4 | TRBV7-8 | CASSPSGGMTKNIQYF
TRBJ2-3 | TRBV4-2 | CASSQEGSGGAWGTDTQYF
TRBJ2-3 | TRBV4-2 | CASSQDWVGIGTDTQYF
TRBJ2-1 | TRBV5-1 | CASSTRGGRAYNEQFF
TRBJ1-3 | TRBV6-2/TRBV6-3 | CASSNRVGTLGNTIYF
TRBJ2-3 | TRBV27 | CASSLEGSPSYTQYF
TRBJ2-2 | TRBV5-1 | CASSPTEDTGELFF